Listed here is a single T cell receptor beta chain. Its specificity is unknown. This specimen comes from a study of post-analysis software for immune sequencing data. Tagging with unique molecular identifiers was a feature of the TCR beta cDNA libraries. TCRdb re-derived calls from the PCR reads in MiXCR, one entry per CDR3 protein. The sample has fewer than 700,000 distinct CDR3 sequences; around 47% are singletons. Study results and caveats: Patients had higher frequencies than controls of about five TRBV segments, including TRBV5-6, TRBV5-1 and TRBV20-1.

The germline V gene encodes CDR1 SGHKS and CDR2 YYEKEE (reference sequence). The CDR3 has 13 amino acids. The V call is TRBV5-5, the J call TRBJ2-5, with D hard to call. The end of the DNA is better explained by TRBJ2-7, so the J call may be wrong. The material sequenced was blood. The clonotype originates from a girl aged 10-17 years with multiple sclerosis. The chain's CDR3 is CASSYLTDYEQYV. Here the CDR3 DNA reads TGTGCCAGCAGCTATTTAACCGATTACGAGCAGTACGTC.